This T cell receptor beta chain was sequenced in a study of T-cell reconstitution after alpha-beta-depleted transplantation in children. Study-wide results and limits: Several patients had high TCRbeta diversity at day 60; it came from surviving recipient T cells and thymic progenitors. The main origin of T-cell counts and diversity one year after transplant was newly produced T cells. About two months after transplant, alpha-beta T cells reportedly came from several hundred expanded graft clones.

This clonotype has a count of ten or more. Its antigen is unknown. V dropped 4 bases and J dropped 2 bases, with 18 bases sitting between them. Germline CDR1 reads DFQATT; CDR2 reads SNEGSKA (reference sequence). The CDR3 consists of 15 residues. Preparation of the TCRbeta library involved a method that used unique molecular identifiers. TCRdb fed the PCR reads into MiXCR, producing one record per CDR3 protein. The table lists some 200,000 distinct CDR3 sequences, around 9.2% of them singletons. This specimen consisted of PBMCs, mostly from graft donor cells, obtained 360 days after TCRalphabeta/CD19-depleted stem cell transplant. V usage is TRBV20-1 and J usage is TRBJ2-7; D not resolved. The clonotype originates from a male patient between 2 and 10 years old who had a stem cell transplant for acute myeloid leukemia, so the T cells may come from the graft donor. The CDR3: CSAIVVGRSPYEQYF. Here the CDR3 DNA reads TGCAGTGCTATTGTCGTCGGGCGGAGTCCCTACGAGCAGTACTTC.